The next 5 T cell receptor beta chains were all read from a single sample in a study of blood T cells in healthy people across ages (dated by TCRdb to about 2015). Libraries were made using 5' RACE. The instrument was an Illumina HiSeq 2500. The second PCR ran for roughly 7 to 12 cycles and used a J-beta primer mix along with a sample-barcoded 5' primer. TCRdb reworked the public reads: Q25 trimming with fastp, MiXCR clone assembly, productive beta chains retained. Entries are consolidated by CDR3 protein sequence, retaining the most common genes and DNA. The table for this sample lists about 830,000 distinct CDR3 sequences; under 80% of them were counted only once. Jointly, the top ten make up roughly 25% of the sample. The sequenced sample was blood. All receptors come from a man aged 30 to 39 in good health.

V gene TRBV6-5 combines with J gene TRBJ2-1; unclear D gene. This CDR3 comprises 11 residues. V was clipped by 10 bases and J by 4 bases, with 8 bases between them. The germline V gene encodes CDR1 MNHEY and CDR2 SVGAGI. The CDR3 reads CATLVYNEQFF. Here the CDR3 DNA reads TGTGCCACCCTCGTTTACAATGAGCAGTTCTTC.

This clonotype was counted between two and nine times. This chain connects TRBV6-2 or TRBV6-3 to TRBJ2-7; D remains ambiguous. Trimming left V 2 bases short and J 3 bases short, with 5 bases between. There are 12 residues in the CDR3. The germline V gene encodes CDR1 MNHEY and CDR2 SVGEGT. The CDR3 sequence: CASSYPDYEQYF. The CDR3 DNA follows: TGTGCCAGCAGTTACCCTGACTACGAGCAGTACTTC.

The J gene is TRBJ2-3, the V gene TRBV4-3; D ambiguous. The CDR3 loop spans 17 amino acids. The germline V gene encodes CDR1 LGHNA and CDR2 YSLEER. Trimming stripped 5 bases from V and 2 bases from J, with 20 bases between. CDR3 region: CASSSQLWTANTDTQYF. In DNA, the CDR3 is TGCGCCAGCAGCTCCCAATTATGGACCGCTAACACAGATACGCAGTATTTT.

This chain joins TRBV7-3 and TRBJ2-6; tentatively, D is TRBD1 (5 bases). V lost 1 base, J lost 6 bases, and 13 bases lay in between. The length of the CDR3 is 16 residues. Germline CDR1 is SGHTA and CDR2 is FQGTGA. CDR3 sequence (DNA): TGTGCCAGCAGCTTAATGGGCACACAGGAGGCCAACGTCCTGACTTTC. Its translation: CASSLMGTQEANVLTF.

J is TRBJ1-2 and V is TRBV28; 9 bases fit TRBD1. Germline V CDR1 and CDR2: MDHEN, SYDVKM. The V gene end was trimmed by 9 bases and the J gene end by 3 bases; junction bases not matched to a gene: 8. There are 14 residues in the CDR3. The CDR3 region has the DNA TGTGCCAGTACTTCCGGGACAGGGTACTATGGCTACACCTTC. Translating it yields CASTSGTGYYGYTF.